A single T cell receptor beta chain is shown here with its context. The data stem from a study of blood T cell repertoires in COVID-19. On the study more broadly: Both acute and convalescent COVID-19 samples were obtained from the United States, Italy and Spain. PBMCs, B-cell-depleted T cells, or T cells provided the cDNA or gDNA that made up the material.

The authors' processing: Amplification of reference gene primers provided the estimated nucleated cell counts. This table comes from immunoSEQ multiplex PCR, and its TCRdb copy is limited to in-frame clones, with some not included. V, J and clone size are those of that table, while D and trimming were read from the DNA. The repertoire has 95,000 to 150,000 clones, about nine tenths of them found once; the top ten carry almost 4.5%. After removal of 6 bases from V and 5 bases from J, the junction contained 10 bases not matched to a gene. CDR3 length: 15 residues. In germline, CDR1 is MDHEN, CDR2 SYDVKM.

This receptor was obtained from a man aged 40-50 years with acute or convalescent COVID-19. The chain links TRBV28 to TRBJ1-1; the match to TRBD1 covers 9 bases. The sample comprised peripheral blood. CDR3 nucleotides: TGTGCCAGCAGCCCCGTCCGGGACAGGGATACTGAAGCTTTCTTT. This encodes CASSPVRDRDTEAFF.